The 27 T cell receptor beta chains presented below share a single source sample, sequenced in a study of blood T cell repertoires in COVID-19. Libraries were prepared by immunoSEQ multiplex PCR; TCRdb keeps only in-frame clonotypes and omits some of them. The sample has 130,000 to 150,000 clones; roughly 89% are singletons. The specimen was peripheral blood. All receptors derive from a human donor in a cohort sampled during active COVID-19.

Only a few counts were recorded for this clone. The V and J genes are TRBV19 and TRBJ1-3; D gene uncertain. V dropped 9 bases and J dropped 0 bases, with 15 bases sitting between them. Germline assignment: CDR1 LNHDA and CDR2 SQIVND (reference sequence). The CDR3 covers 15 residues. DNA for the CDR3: TGTGCCAGGACAAACAGCCTGAACTCTGGAAACACCATATATTTT. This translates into CARTNSLNSGNTIYF. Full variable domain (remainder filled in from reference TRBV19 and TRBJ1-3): DGGITQSPKYLFRKEGQNVTLSCEQNLNHDAMYWYRQDPGQGLRLIYYSQIVNDFQKGDIAEGYSVSREKKESFPLTVTSAQKNPTAFYLCARTNSLNSGNTIYFGEGSWLTVV.

The CDR3 region is CASSVTGGYYGYTF. In nucleotides, the CDR3 is TGTGCCAGTAGCGTGACAGGGGGCTACTATGGCTACACCTTC. The chain recombines TRBV19 with TRBJ1-2, with TRBD1 matching 10 bases. V gave up 6 bases and J gave up 3 bases; unmatched junction bases: 4. CDR1 and CDR2 (germline): LNHDA, SQIVND (reference sequence). This CDR3 has 14 amino acids.

CDR3 in amino acids: CASSYSIRQGAFF. The CDR3 nucleotides are TGTGCCAGCAGTTACTCGATTCGGCAGGGCGCTTTCTTT. The V call is TRBV6-5, the J call TRBJ1-1, with D possibly TRBD1 on 5 matching bases. V gave up 0 bases and J gave up 11 bases, with 13 bases separating them. Germline loops: CDR1 MNHEY, CDR2 SVGAGI. There are 13 residues in the CDR3.

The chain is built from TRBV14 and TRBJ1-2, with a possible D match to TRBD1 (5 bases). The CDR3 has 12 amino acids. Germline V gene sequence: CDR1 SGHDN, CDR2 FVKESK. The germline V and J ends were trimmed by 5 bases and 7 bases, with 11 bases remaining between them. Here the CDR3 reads CASSIRGVGYTF. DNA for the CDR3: TGTGCCAGCAGCATACGGGGGGTTGGCTACACCTTC.

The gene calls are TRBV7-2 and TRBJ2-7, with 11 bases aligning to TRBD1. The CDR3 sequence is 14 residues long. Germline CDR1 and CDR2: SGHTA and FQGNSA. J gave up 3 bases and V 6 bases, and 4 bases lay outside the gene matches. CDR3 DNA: TGTGCCAGCAGACGGACAGGGGGCAGCTACGAGCAGTACTTC. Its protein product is CASRRTGGSYEQYF. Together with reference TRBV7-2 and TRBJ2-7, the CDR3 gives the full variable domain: GAGVSQSPSNKVTEKGKDVELRCDPISGHTALYWYRQSLGQGLEFLIYFQGNSAPDKSGLPSDRFSAERTGGSVSTLTIQRTQQEDSAVYLCASRRTGGSYEQYFGPGTRLTVT.

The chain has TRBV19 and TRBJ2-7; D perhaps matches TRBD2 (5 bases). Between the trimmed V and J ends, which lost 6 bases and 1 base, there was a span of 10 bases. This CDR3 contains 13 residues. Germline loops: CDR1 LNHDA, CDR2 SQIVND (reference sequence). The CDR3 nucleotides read TGTGCCAGTAGCCCCGGGGTGTCCTACGAGCAGTACTTC. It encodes CASSPGVSYEQYF.

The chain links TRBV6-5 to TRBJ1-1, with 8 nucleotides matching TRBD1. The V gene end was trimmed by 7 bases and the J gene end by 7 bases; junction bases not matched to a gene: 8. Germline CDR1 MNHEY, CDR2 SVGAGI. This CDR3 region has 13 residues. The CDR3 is CASISDRDVEAFF. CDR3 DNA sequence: TGTGCCAGCATTTCGGACAGGGACGTTGAAGCTTTCTTT.

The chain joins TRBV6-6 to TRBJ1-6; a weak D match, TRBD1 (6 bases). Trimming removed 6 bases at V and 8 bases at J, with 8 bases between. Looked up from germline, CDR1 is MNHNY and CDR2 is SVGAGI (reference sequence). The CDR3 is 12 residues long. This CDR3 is CASRRQDSPLHF. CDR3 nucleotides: TGTGCCAGCAGACGACAGGATTCACCCCTCCACTTT.

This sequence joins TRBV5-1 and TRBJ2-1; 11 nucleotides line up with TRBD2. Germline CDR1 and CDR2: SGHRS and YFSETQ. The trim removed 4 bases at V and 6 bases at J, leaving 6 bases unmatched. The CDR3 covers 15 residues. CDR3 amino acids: CASSLSGGAPNEQFF. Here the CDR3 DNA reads TGCGCCAGCAGCCTTAGCGGGGGGGCCCCCAATGAGCAGTTCTTC.

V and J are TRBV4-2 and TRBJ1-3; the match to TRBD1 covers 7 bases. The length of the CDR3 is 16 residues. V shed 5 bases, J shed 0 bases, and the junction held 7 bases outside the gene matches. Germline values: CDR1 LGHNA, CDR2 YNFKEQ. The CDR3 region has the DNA TGTGCCAGCAGCACCCGACAGGGAGCCTCTGGAAACACCATATATTTT. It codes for CASSTRQGASGNTIYF.

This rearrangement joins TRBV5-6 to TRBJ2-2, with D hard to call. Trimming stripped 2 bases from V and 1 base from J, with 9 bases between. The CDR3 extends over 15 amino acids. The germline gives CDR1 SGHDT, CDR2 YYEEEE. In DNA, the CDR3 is TGTGCCAGCAGCTTCAGGCCTATGAACACCGGGGAGCTGTTTTTT. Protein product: CASSFRPMNTGELFF.

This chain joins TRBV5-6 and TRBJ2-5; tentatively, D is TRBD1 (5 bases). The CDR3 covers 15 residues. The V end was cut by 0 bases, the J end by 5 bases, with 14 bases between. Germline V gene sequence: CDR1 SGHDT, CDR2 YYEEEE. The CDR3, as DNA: TGTGCCAGCAGCTTGGCCAGGGCCGGTGTGGAGACCCAGTACTTC. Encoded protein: CASSLARAGVETQYF.

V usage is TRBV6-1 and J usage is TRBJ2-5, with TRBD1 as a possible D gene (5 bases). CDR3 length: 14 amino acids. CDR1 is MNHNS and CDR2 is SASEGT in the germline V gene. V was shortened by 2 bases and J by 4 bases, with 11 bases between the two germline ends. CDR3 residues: CASSEFGRAETQYF. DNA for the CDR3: TGTGCCAGCAGTGAATTTGGCAGGGCAGAGACCCAGTACTTC.

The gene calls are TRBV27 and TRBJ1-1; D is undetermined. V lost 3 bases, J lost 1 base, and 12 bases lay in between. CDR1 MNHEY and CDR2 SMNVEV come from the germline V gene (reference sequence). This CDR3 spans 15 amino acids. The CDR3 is CASSFSRLRNTEAFF. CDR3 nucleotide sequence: TGTGCCAGCAGTTTCTCCCGACTCAGGAACACTGAAGCTTTCTTT.

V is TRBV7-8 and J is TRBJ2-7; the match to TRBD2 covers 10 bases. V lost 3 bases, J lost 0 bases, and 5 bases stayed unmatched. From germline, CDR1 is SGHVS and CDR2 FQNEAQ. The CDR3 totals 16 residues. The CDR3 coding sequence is TGTGCCAGCAGCTTCCCGGTAGCGGGGGGCTCCTACGAGCAGTACTTC. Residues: CASSFPVAGGSYEQYF.

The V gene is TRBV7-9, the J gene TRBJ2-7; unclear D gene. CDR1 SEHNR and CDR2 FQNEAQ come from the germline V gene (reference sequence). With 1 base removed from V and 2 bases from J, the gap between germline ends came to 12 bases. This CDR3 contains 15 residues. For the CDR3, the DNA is TGTGCCAGCAGCTTAGATGGTACATTAACCTACGAGCAGTACTTC. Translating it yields CASSLDGTLTYEQYF.

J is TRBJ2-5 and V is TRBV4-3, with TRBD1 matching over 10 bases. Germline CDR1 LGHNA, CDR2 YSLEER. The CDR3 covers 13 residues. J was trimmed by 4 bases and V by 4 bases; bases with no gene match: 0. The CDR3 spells CASSRTGGETQYF. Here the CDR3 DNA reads TGCGCCAGCAGCCGGACAGGGGGAGAGACCCAGTACTTC.

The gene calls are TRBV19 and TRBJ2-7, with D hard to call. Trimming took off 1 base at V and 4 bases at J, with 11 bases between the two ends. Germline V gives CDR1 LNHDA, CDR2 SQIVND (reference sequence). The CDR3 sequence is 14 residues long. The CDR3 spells CASSIGRGLYEQYF. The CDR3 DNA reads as TGTGCCAGTAGTATAGGTCGCGGATTATACGAGCAGTACTTC.

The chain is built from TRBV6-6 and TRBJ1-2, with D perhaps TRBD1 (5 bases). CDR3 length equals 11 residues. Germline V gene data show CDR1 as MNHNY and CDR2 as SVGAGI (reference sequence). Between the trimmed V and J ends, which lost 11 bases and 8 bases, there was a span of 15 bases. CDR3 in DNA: TGTGCCTCGGGAGGGGTCGGAGGCTACACCTTC. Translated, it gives CASGGVGGYTF.

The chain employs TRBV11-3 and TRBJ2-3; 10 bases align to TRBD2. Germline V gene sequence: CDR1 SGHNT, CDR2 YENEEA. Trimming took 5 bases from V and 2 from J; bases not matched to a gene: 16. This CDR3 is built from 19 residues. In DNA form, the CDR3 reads TGTGCCAGCAGCCGGGGAGTAGCGGGGGGTTTATTATACACAGATACGCAGTATTTT. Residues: CASSRGVAGGLLYTDTQYF.

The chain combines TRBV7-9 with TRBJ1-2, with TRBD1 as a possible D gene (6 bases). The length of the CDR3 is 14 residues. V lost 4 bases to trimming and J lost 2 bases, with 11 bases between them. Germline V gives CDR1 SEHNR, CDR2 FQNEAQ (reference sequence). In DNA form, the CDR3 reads TGTGCCAGCAGCTCGACAGGTTTCAACTATGGCTACACCTTC. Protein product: CASSSTGFNYGYTF.

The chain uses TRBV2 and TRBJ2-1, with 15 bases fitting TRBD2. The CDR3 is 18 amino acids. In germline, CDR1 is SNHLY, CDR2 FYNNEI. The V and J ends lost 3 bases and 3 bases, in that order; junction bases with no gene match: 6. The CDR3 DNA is TGTGCCAGCAGTGATCGGGGGACTAGCGGGGGGAGCTACAATGAGCAGTTCTTC. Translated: CASSDRGTSGGSYNEQFF.

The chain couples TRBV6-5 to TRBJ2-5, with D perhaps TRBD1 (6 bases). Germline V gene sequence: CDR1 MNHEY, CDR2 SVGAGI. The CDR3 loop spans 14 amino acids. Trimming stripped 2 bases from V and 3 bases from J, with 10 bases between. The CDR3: CASSYRAGEETQYF. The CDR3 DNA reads TGTGCCAGCAGTTACCGGGCAGGGGAAGAGACCCAGTACTTC.

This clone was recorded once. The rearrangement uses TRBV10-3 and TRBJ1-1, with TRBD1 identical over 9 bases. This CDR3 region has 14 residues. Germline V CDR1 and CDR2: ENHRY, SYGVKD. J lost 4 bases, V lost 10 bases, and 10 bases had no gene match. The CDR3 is CATQGDRVGTEAFF. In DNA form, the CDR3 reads TGTGCCACTCAGGGGGACAGGGTTGGCACTGAAGCTTTCTTT.

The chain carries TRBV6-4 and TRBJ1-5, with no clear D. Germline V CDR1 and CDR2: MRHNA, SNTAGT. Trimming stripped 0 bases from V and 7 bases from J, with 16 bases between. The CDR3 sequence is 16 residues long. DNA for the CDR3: TGTGCCAGCAGTGACTCTAAGACAACCCGAGGGCAGCCCCAGCATTTT. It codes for CASSDSKTTRGQPQHF.

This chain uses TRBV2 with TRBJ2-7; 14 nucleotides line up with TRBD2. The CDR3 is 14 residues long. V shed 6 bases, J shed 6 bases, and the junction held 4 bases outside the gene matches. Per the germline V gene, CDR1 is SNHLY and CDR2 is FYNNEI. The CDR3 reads CASSPGLAGAEQYF. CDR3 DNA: TGTGCCAGCAGCCCGGGACTAGCGGGGGCCGAGCAGTACTTC. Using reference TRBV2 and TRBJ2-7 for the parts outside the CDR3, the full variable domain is EPEVTQTPSHQVTQMGQEVILRCVPISNHLYFYWYRQILGQKVEFLVSFYNNEISEKSEIFDDQFSVERPDGSNFTLKIRSTKLEDSAMYFCASSPGLAGAEQYFGPGTRLTVT.

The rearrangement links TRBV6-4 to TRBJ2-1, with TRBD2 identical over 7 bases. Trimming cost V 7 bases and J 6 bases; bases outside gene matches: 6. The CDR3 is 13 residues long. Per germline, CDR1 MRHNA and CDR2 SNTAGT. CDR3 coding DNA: TGTGCCAGCATTAGCGGGCCAACCAATGAGCAGTTCTTC. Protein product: CASISGPTNEQFF.